These 15 T cell receptor beta chains share one sample of origin, sequenced in a study of shared clonotypes between healthy human individuals. Only CD45RO-negative cells positively selected for CCR7 counted as naive CD8 cells, so terminally differentiated effector memory CD45RA+ cells were excluded. Libraries were prepared by immunoSEQ multiplex PCR; TCRdb keeps only in-frame clonotypes and omits some of them. Among about 2,200,000 clones, 85% to 95% were seen once, and the ten largest hold around 1.7%. Input material: naive CD8+ T cells from PBMCs. The receptors stem from a man between 18 and 35 years old in good health. Some clones in this sample may be carry-over from other donors' samples.

The chain carries TRBV13 and TRBJ2-5; D gene uncertain. Germline V lookup: CDR1 PRHDT, CDR2 FYEKMQ (reference sequence). V dropped 1 base and J dropped 1 base, with 10 bases sitting between them. The CDR3 contains 15 residues. The CDR3 is CASSLDGRTQETQYF. Written as DNA, the CDR3 is TGTGCCAGCAGCTTAGACGGTAGGACCCAAGAGACCCAGTACTTC.

This clone was seen only once. The J gene is TRBJ1-5, the V gene TRBV6-5; D remains ambiguous. The CDR3 sequence is 13 residues long. V lost 5 bases, J lost 3 bases, and 8 bases lay in between. CDR1 MNHEY and CDR2 SVGAGI come from the germline V gene. As DNA, the CDR3 is TGTGCCAGCAGTACCCGCTACAATCAGCCCCAGCATTTT. Amino acid sequence: CASSTRYNQPQHF.

The CDR3 reads CASSELTAWSYEQYF. The CDR3 nucleotides read TGTGCCAGCAGTGAATTAACAGCATGGTCCTACGAGCAGTACTTC. This chain uses TRBV6-1 with TRBJ2-7; D call uncertain. Trimming stripped 2 bases from V and 1 base from J, with 12 bases between. The CDR3 is 15 amino acids. Germline assignment: CDR1 MNHNS and CDR2 SASEGT.

This chain links TRBV5-4 with TRBJ2-2, with D tentatively TRBD2 (6 bases). Germline assignment: CDR1 SGHNT and CDR2 YYREEE (reference sequence). CDR3 size: 16 residues. Trimming left V 1 base short and J 4 bases short, with 14 bases between. CDR3: CASSLSGVTSTGELFF. CDR3 in DNA: TGTGCCAGCAGCTTGTCGGGGGTAACTTCCACCGGGGAGCTGTTTTTT.

This clone was recorded only once. V usage is TRBV2 and J usage is TRBJ2-7; the match to TRBD2 covers 7 bases. Unmatched junction bases numbered 6, after V lost 0 bases and J lost 1 base. CDR1 and CDR2 from the germline V gene are SNHLY and FYNNEI. The CDR3 loop spans 16 amino acids. CDR3 region: CASSEARDYQSYEQYF. Written as DNA, the CDR3 is TGTGCCAGCAGTGAAGCACGGGACTACCAATCCTACGAGCAGTACTTC.

The V gene is TRBV27, the J gene TRBJ2-7, with 8 bases matching TRBD1. Trimming removed 3 bases from V and 2 bases from J; junction bases left unmatched: 9. Germline loops: CDR1 MNHEY, CDR2 SMNVEV (reference sequence). The CDR3 totals 16 residues. CDR3: CASSLRGGTGTYEQYF. In nucleotides, the CDR3 is TGTGCCAGCAGTTTGAGAGGCGGGACAGGAACCTACGAGCAGTACTTC.

This chain joins TRBV11-2 and TRBJ2-7; 9 nucleotides agree with TRBD2. The ends lost 4 bases at V and 4 bases at J; junction bases unmatched: 11. This CDR3 comprises 16 residues. Germline V gene data show CDR1 as SGHAT and CDR2 as FQNNGV. The CDR3, as DNA: TGTGCCAGCAGCTCCACGGCCGCTAGCGGGAATTACGAGCAGTACTTC. This translates into CASSSTAASGNYEQYF.

Worth noting for this clone: Other nucleotide sequences from this sample produce the same CDR3. The chain couples TRBV7-2 to TRBJ2-2; D unresolved. The germline V gene encodes CDR1 SGHTA and CDR2 FQGNSA. This CDR3 is 13 amino acids long. Trimming took 5 bases from V and 0 from J, leaving 4 bases between them. The DNA of the CDR3 is TGTGCCAGCAGCCTAACGAACACCGGGGAGCTGTTTTTT. Its protein is CASSLTNTGELFF.

In this sample, this clone turned up once. This chain uses TRBV30 with TRBJ1-1; D is unclear. The V gene lost 5 bases and the J gene lost 2 bases, with 12 bases spanning the gap. The CDR3 has 13 amino acids. Germline V gene lookup returns CDR1 GTSNPN and CDR2 SVGIG (reference sequence). This CDR3 reads CAWGEGVNTEAFF. The CDR3 DNA reads TGTGCCTGGGGGGAAGGAGTTAACACTGAAGCTTTCTTT.

This clone was detected only once. The chain employs TRBV7-2 and TRBJ2-7; TRBD1 matches at 8 bases. From germline, CDR1 is SGHTA and CDR2 FQGNSA. This CDR3 is built from 14 residues. V lost 4 bases, J lost 5 bases, and 7 bases stayed unmatched. The CDR3 DNA is TGTGCCAGCAGCTCTCGGACAGGGTCCCACGAGCAGTACTTC. It translates to CASSSRTGSHEQYF. Based on the CDR3 plus reference TRBV7-2 and TRBJ2-7, the full variable domain is GAGVSQSPSNKVTEKGKDVELRCDPISGHTALYWYRQSLGQGLEFLIYFQGNSAPDKSGLPSDRFSAERTGGSVSTLTIQRTQQEDSAVYLCASSSRTGSHEQYFGPGTRLTVT.

This chain joins TRBV5-6 and TRBJ2-7, with 8 bases matching TRBD1. The CDR3 length is 15 residues. The junction had 10 bases not matched to a gene; V was cut back by 4 bases and J by 4 bases. The germline V gene has CDR1 SGHDT and CDR2 YYEEEE. In nucleotides, the CDR3 is TGTGCCAGCAGCCCTCAGGACAGGGAGTTGTACGAGCAGTACTTC. Encoded protein: CASSPQDRELYEQYF.

This chain joins TRBV4-3 and TRBJ2-3; a possible D gene is TRBD2 (6 bases). Germline V CDR1 and CDR2: LGHNA, YSLEER. The CDR3 spans 15 residues. Trimming stripped 0 bases from V and 3 bases from J, with 10 bases between. DNA for the CDR3: TGCGCCAGCAGCCAAGACCCCGGGAGTACAGATACGCAGTATTTT. Encoded protein: CASSQDPGSTDTQYF.

The chain carries TRBV28 and TRBJ2-5; D is perhaps TRBD2 (5 bases). Germline CDR1 and CDR2: MDHEN and SYDVKM. V was clipped by 8 bases and J by 1 base, with 17 bases between them. The CDR3 is 15 amino acids. CDR3 DNA: TGTGCCAGCCTTATGTTGCCCGGACTCCAAGAGACCCAGTACTTC. Encoded protein: CASLMLPGLQETQYF.

This rearrangement joins TRBV29-1 to TRBJ1-1, with D possibly being TRBD1 (6 bases). V lost 3 bases and J lost 8, with 16 bases in between. In germline, CDR1 is SQVTM, CDR2 ANQGSEA. This CDR3 has 13 amino acids. The CDR3 DNA sequence: TGCAGCGTTGACGGAACAAGACAGGCCGAAGCTTTCTTT. It translates to CSVDGTRQAEAFF.

The V gene is TRBV29-1, the J gene TRBJ2-1; tentatively, D is TRBD1 or TRBD2 (6 bases each). Trimming shortened V by 6 bases and J by 1 base, and 22 bases separated the two germline ends. From germline, CDR1 is SQVTM and CDR2 ANQGSEA. The CDR3 runs 17 residues. The CDR3 DNA sequence: TGCAGCGTCGGGGGACCCGCAACAGGGACTTCCTACAATGAGCAGTTCTTC. The encoded protein is CSVGGPATGTSYNEQFF.